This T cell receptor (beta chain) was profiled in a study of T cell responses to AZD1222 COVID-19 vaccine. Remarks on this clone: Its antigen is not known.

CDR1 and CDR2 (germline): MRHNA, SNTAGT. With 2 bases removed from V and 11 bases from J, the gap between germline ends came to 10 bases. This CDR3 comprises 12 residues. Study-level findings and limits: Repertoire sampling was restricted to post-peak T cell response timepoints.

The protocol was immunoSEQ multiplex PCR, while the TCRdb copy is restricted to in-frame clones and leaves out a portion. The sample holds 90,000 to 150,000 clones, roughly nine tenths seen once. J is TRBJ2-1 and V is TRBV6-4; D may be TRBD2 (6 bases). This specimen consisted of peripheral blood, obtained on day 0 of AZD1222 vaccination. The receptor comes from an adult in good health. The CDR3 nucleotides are TGTGCCAGCAGTGACGGGGGACTTAAGCAGTTCTTC. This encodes CASSDGGLKQFF.